This T cell receptor beta chain came from a study of cytomegalovirus exposure and HLA in healthy donors (TCRdb year 2017). As for the study more broadly: An earlier analysis of 587 of the donors reported under 300 Gb of sequence data and around 100 million unique TCR beta sequences obtained from about 179 million T cells. Both class I and class II loci were covered by HLA typing, at four-digit resolution. To study patterns of TCR occurrence, a later analysis re-analyzed previously published TCR beta repertoires from 700 or so donors and added high-resolution HLA genotyping. Across 300 to 400 genotyped donors of the cohort, an average of about 220,000 unique TCR beta nucleotide sequences per donor were sequenced, and 15% to 20% of those sequences were non-productive. The study was designed to test whether signatures of past pathogen exposure could be identified by cataloging public T cell receptors. To predict cytomegalovirus infection status, the study combined high-throughput TCR immunosequencing, statistical association of individual TCRs with disease status, and machine learning. The number of typed donors differed by locus: roughly 629-640 for A, B, C, DRB1 and DQB1; 522 for DQA1; roughly 600 for DPA1; and around 470 for DPB1. Genome-wide SNP genotypes for about 65% of the roughly 670 donors were used in a later genetic analysis, which treated that subset as a discovery cohort. Of the roughly 400 genotyped donors, approximately 80% were placed in the genetic ancestry cluster associated with self-reported Caucasian donors. An earlier analysis of more than 450 of the donors used high-throughput TCR beta sequencing to judge whether each TCR beta V gene segment behaved as functional or pseudogenic. Roughly five DR-DQ haplotypes were handled as single units for association and clustering because linkage in the cohort was strong. An early release that covered about 600 HLA-typed donors contained about 300 gigabases of sequencing data and tens of millions of unique TCR sequences. In addition to the first cohort of 666 subjects, a separate validation cohort of 130 or so different subjects was used. Every discovery cohort repertoire had been produced on one sequencing platform. Donor age, sex, ethnicity and CMV serostatus were compiled alongside the repertoire data. Using immunosequencing, the study profiled T cell repertoires from about 650 subjects and related those repertoires to cytomegalovirus serostatus. In the later analysis, no new phenotypic data were used to find candidate immune exposures; instead, reliance was placed on TCR beta sequences and their occurrence across donors. What the study reported, not specific to this receptor: Linkage disequilibrium might explain the correlated functional status among segregating V segments, but an unknown experimental factor could not be excluded. Most TCR sequences were seen in very few donors, while some public TCRs were found in many individuals. According to a later analysis, parvovirus B19, influenza, CMV and Epstein-Barr virus appeared linked to several top co-occurrence clusters. Compared with equally common non-associated chains, HLA-associated TCR beta chains in a later analysis were more clonally expanded and had lower generation probabilities. The 87-base-pair reads could not distinguish some IMGT-functional V segments, including TRBV6-2 and TRBV6-3, so those segments were excluded. This cohort had only TCR beta chains sequenced, and the lack of alpha or paired-chain data limited which features could be detected. Presence/absence analyses assumed roughly uniform sequencing depth across donors, an assumption that may not hold. The earlier analysis of 587 of the donors excluded some 15 rarely observed V segments, including chromosome 9 orphons, because counts were too low. According to the authors, the approach could potentially be generalized to other disease states and immunological phenotypes. In a later analysis, most CMV-associated TCR beta chains were found to appear HLA-restricted, with HLA associations seemingly driven largely by CMV exposure. Because some donors lacked HLA typing at each locus, the association tests relied only on the typed subset. An association between a missense DCLRE1C variant and V-gene and J-gene trimming of TCR beta chains was found in a later genetic analysis and replicated in an independent cohort. A further reported finding was that TCR beta sequences accurately predicted the HLA-A and HLA-B alleles for most subjects in the first cohort. In a later analysis, TCR association rates were found to vary across HLA loci, with the most associated TCRs seen for DRB1 alleles and the fewest for HLA-C alleles. Broadly in line with IMGT annotations, most TCR beta V segments showed up in productive rearrangements about 87% or about 30% of the time in an earlier analysis of several hundred of the donors. In both the original and validation cohorts, the classifier was reported to diagnose cytomegalovirus status with high specificity and sensitivity. Compared with the approximately 670-donor mean, donors in an Asian-associated ancestry cluster had fewer N-insertions in productive TCRs, according to a later genetic analysis. At a false discovery rate of 0.05, a later analysis linked 16,951 TCR beta sequences to specific HLA alleles. A total of 164 TCR beta chains were listed by the study as associated with cytomegalovirus. When HLA alleles, especially DR and DQ, strongly co-occurred, TCR associations were difficult to assign to individual alleles. In vitro tests confirmed that a few of the cytomegalovirus-associated TCR beta chains recognize cytomegalovirus antigens. For the cohort, immune exposure information was limited to CMV serostatus. A group of highly shared sequence variants was considered likely to be a technical artifact of the sequencing pipeline.

The cohort was made up of 500 to 800 healthy bone marrow donors. At the time of sampling, every cohort member was nominally healthy, though immune exposures that went unrecorded were likely present. The donor was CMV seronegative and was included in the group of a few hundred seronegative cohort members. A peripheral blood sample was collected from each donor, and TCR beta sequencing was performed on peripheral blood mononuclear cells. The Qiagen DNeasy Blood Extraction Kit was used to extract genomic DNA from the blood cell samples. V was cut back by 1 base and J by 5 bases, leaving a gap of 14 bases between them. The germline V gene gives CDR1 as SGHTA and CDR2 as FQGNSA. From cysteine to phenylalanine, the CDR3 is 15 amino acids long. The CDR3 DNA has 45 bases and is translated from base 1. Library preparation used the immunoSEQ multiplex PCR assay. The multiplex PCR relied on a mix of 60 forward primers for TCR Vbeta segments and 13 reverse primers for TCR Jbeta segments. The CDR3 region of rearranged TCR beta genes was amplified from genomic DNA by a multiplex PCR assay. Amplified TCR beta libraries were sequenced as 87-base-pair reads on the Illumina HiSeq System. Per the authors' processing: A later analysis tallied around 82 million unique TCR beta chains across the 700 or so repertoires, and around 9.9 million of those chains were shared by two or more donors. To remove PCR and sequencing errors, raw reads were error-corrected and collapsed into unique sequences using a nearest-neighbor algorithm that merged closely related sequences. V, D and J gene segments were assigned by aligning CDR3 sequences to IMGT reference sequences. For a sequence to be retained, a match of at least six nucleotides was required to both a V gene segment and a J gene segment. Rearrangements were called productive when the CDR3 lacked stop codons and stayed in frame with V and J; all others were non-productive. Following IMGT convention, CDR3 was defined as the stretch from the second conserved V-encoded cysteine up to the conserved J-encoded phenylalanine. In an earlier analysis of roughly 580 of the donors, sequences lacking an unambiguous match to a single V gene segment were excluded. An earlier analysis of some 500 of the donors classified V segments as functional when productive rearrangements were above 56.7% and as segregating when the standard deviation between donors was above 5%. A statistical classification framework was built to diagnose cytomegalovirus status from the catalog of TCR beta chain sequences. A later analysis assigned V and J genes by comparing TCR nucleotide sequences with IMGT/GENE-DB human TR gene sequences. The TCRdist pipeline was used in a later analysis to assign CDR3 sequences and most-parsimonious VDJ recombination scenarios. In a later analysis, each TCR beta chain was defined by its CDR3 amino acid sequence together with its V-gene family, and reads lacking a unique V-gene family were excluded. To address suspected cross-contamination and a sequencing artifact, a later analysis removed around 600 highly shared, low-generation-probability nucleotide sequences. A later analysis calculated a clonal expansion index for each public chain from normalized within-repertoire ranks of inferred template counts. In a later analysis, generation probabilities were computed with a VDJ recombination model fitted to out-of-frame rearrangements, and the resulting probabilities were checked against IGoR. In a later analysis, hypergeometric tests were used to score TCR-TCR, TCR-HLA and TCR-CMV co-occurrence, with a repertoire-size bias correction applied to TCR pairs. A later analysis estimated false discovery rates by permuting HLA or CMV assignments 20 times. In a later analysis, co-occurring TCRs were grouped using DBSCAN, and TCRdist sequence similarity was added for clustering within HLA-allele-positive subsets. Repertoires with fewer than 30,000 or more than 120,000 public chains, plus five repertoires with anomalous nucleotide sharing, were excluded from co-occurrence clustering. TCRdb mirrors the immuneACCESS table, restricted to in-frame sequences. Some clones are absent from its copies; in checked studies, under half trace to an unresolved V gene, and the reason for the others is unknown. V and J calls and clone size follow that table, whereas D and trimming were derived from the DNA. The sample yields some 99,000 clones; 73% were counted once. The ten largest account for around 7.7% of the sample.

This clone appeared once. Its antigen specificity is not known. One base away there is no much larger clone; base qualities are not given. The TCR originated in a man aged 35-49 years in good health and CMV-seronegative. The sample was PBMCs. The sequence links TRBV7-2 to TRBJ1-1; the best D guess is TRBD1, with 5 bases matching. The DNA is TGTGCCAGCAGCTTAGAATCCGGGGGGTGGACTGAAGCTTTCTTT. Its protein product is CASSLESGGWTEAFF.